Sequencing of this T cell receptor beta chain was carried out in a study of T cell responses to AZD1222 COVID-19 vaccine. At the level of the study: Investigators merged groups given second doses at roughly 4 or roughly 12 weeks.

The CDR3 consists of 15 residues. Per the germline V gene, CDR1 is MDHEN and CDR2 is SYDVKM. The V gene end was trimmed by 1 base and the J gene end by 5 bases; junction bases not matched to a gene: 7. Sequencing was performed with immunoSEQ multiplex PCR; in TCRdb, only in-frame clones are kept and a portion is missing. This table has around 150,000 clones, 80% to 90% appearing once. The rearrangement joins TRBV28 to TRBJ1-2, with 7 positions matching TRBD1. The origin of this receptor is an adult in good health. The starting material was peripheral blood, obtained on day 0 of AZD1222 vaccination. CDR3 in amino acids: CASSLYTGVDYGYTF. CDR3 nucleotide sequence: TGTGCCAGCAGTTTATATACAGGGGTAGATTATGGCTACACCTTC.